This TCR beta chain was documented in a study of molecular identifiers for immune sequencing clone quantification listed by TCRdb under 2018. Regarding the research as a whole: In a replicate experiment, RNA from around 20,000 or 100,000 naive CD8 T cells was split into five aliquots, four of which were sequenced. This methods study benchmarked molecular-identifier clustering-based TCR repertoire sequencing (MIDCIRS) and TCR RNA copy counting, using CD8 T cells to do so.

Concerning this clonotype: Its binding antigen is unknown. Per-base qualities were not stored, and no clone one base away is much larger.

The method was PCR. Sequencing instrument: NextSeq 500. Bulk TCR libraries were generated as previously described, with the TCR primers listed in Table S5 used. The Qiagen AllPrep DNA/RNA kit was used to purify total RNA. Before any analysis, reads coming from multiple sequencing runs of the same library were combined into one pool. Under the source paper's analysis protocol: Only reads with exact TCR constant sequence were kept, trimmed to 150 nt, and grouped by their 12-nt molecular barcodes. Within each barcode group, reads were sub-clustered at a 15% Levenshtein threshold, and quality-weighted consensus sequences were built per RNA molecule. Non-functional sequences were discarded, and so were lower-count sequences lying one edit away from another sequence. On the basis of fitting two negative binomial distributions, barcode sub-clusters with fewer than 20% of the maximum read count were discarded. TCRdb trimmed public reads at Q25 via fastp, called clones via MiXCR and kept in-frame beta chains. Each CDR3 protein appears once, grouped with its most common genes and DNA. For this entry, the V and J calls and clone size follow TCRdb and not the study's own pipeline. A total of over 65,000 distinct CDR3 sequences appear in this sample, 20% to 30% of them only once. Of the sample, 0.7% to 0.8% is held by the ten largest clones.

Trimming takes 8 bases off V and 10 bases off J; junction bases not matched to a gene: 27. The germline V gene provides CDR1 KGHDR and CDR2 SFDVKD. Including the terminal cysteine and phenylalanine, the CDR3 comprises 21 residues. Just CDR3 DNA is preserved here, 63 bases in frame from base 1. Libraries of naive CD8 T cells were generated from roughly 20,000 to 1,000,000 sorted cells, with 10%, 30% or 50% of the purified RNA used. Naive CD8 T cells, defined as CD8+CD4-CCR7+CD45RA+, were FACS-sorted into RLT Plus buffer on a BD FACSAria II. More than 8 TCR copies' worth of Jurkat RNA were spiked into roughly 19,000-1,000,000 naive CD8 T cell samples to test detection sensitivity. CD8 T cells were enriched using RosetteSep CD8+ T Cell Enrichment Cocktail and Ficoll-Paque, and the enriched cells then underwent ACK red cell lysis. Beyond this particular receptor, the publication reports: When barcode sub-clustering was not used, chimeric consensus sequences inflated TCR diversity, with chimeras reaching as high as 47%. Identical TCR molecules sharing a barcode could cause highly expanded clone sizes to be underestimated. The naive libraries included spiked-in Jurkat TCR RNA (about nine copies' worth), and this RNA is not part of the donor repertoire. Modeling estimated 3 to 3.5 recovered TCR RNA copies per cell, compared with around 9.7 by digital PCR, which implies 30% to 35% capture efficiency. Spiked-in Jurkat TCR RNA equal to a single cell's worth was reported to be detectable even within 1,100,000 naive CD8 T cells. Clones above 20 RNA copies held over 98% of molecules in CMV-specific effector cells but under 1% in naive cells.

The sequencing input was naive CD8+ T cells from blood, with Jurkat cell RNA spiked in. The intended sense of this specimen's cell subset or site label: FACS-sorted CD8+CD4-CCR7+CD45RA+ naive T cells. The chain uses TRBV24-1 and TRBJ2-1; a stretch of 14 junction bases matches TRBD2. This clonotype was sampled from a human donor in good health. Some libraries in this study had Jurkat cell RNA spiked in. The CDR3 loop reads CATTEDPHRQLGGLAGDEQFF. The DNA sequence is given as TGTGCCACCACCGAGGACCCGCATCGGCAGCTTGGGGGACTAGCGGGAGACGAGCAGTTCTTC.